This T cell receptor (beta chain) appears in the sequencing data of a study of T cells in Graves' hyperthyroidism and ophthalmopathy. Study-wide results and limits: Ophthalmopathy was predicted by the model a median of about 6.5 months ahead of onset.

This clonotype was seen repeatedly, ten times or more. Antigen: not known. RNA transcripts gave rise to amplified TCR beta CDR3 regions. TCR CDR3 regions were first amplified by RT-PCR with HTBI primers. TCRdb called the multiplex PCR reads again in MiXCR, with one record for every CDR3 protein. The sample yields about 640,000 distinct CDR3 sequences, less than 25% seen once. Pregnant or lactating patients were excluded, as were those with uncontrolled infection or other autoimmune disease. Fresh 10 ml peripheral blood yielded PBMCs. The receptor was derived from a man in his thirties or forties with Graves' ophthalmopathy. The sequenced material came from blood.

CDR3 bases: TGTGCCAGCAGTTTCCCCCCGGAGCGGGAGGGCCGAGAGACCCAGTACTTC. Amino acid sequence: CASSFPPEREGRETQYF. The chain carries TRBV28 and TRBJ2-5, with TRBD2 identical over 10 bases. CDR1 MDHEN and CDR2 SYDVKM come from the germline V gene. The CDR3 is made up of 17 amino acids. V gave up 3 bases and J gave up 4 bases; unmatched junction bases: 11.